The T cell receptor (beta chain) described here comes from a study of T cell responses to AZD1222 COVID-19 vaccine. Germline CDR1 and CDR2: PRHDT and FYEKMQ (reference sequence). CDR3 length equals 15 residues. V lost 5 bases and J lost 2, with 14 bases in between. Produced via immunoSEQ multiplex PCR; TCRdb's table is partial and in-frame only. Of approximately 160,000 clones in the sample, under 95% were seen once. About this clone itself: Its matching antigen is unknown.

Findings and caveats of the study: Reportedly, close to half of spike-specific TCRs are directed against unmutated variant regions. Clonal diversity was possibly underestimated; the donors were predominantly white British and more often female.

The sample in question was peripheral blood, obtained 28 days after the second AZD1222 dose. The clonotype was recovered from an adult who received the AZD1222 COVID-19 vaccine. V and J are TRBV13 and TRBJ2-3; TRBD2 might be the D (5 bases). CDR3 in amino acids: CASSLPSGTTDTQYF. The CDR3 region has the DNA TGTGCCAGCAGCCTCCCCAGCGGTACCACAGATACGCAGTATTTT.